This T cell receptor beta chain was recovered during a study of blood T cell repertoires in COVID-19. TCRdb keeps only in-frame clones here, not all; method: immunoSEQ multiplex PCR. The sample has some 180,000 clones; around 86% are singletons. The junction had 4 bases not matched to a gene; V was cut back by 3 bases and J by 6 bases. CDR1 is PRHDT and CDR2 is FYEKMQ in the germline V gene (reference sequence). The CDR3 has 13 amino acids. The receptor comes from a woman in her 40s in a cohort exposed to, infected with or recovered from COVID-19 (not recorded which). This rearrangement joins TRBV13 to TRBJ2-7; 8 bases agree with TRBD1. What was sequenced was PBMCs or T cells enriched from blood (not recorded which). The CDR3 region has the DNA TGTGCCAGCAGCTTCGGGACAGGTGCCGAGCAGTACTTC. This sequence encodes CASSFGTGAEQYF.